This entry lists 30 T cell receptor beta chains sequenced from one sample in a study of identical twins. In TCRdb, the 5' RACE reads were re-called with MiXCR into one record per CDR3 protein. The sample carries approximately 690,000 distinct CDR3 sequences, roughly 6% recorded once. The specimen sequenced was naive T cells sorted from blood. Receptor source: a man younger than 35 in good health.

The chain recombines TRBV4-3 with TRBJ1-5; TRBD1 might be the D (5 bases). The germline V gene encodes CDR1 LGHNA and CDR2 YSLEER. V was pared by 0 bases and J by 6 bases, with 12 bases between. This CDR3 comprises 15 residues. This chain's CDR3 is CASSQEAGRGQPQHF. CDR3 nucleotide sequence: TGCGCCAGCAGCCAAGAGGCAGGGAGGGGTCAGCCCCAGCATTTT.

The sample holds many counts of this clonotype. V and J are TRBV3-1 and TRBJ2-1, with D perhaps TRBD2 (5 bases). CDR3 length equals 17 residues. The ends were cut back, 3 bases at V and 2 bases at J, with 17 bases in the middle. Per germline, CDR1 LGHDT and CDR2 YNNKEL (reference sequence). The CDR3 DNA is TGTGCCAGCAGCCATGGCCCCCGCGAGCGGCCCTACAATGAGCAGTTCTTC. Translation: CASSHGPRERPYNEQFF.

This clonotype was seen ten or more times. The V and J genes are TRBV28 and TRBJ2-7, with D perhaps matching TRBD1 (6 bases). Per germline, CDR1 MDHEN and CDR2 SYDVKM. The CDR3 has 14 amino acids. V lost 6 bases to trimming and J lost 4 bases, with 16 bases between them. The CDR3 is CASRVGTTSYEQYF. The CDR3 region has the DNA TGTGCCAGCAGAGTCGGGACAACCTCTTACGAGCAGTACTTC.

Details on this clonotype: This could be a read error, since a much larger clone is one nucleotide away. Here the CDR3 omits its conserved ending phenylalanine or tryptophan, so a read error is the likely source. The chain couples TRBV7-2 to TRBJ2-1, with 8 bases identical to TRBD2. CDR3 length: 15 residues. The V segment lost 4 bases and the J segment 4 bases; nucleotides outside the gene matches: 6. From germline, CDR1 is SGHTA and CDR2 FQGNSA. CDR3 DNA: TGTGCCAGCAGCTCAGGACTAGCCCAATACAATGAGCAGTTCTCC. This sequence encodes CASSSGLAQYNEQFS.

The gene calls are TRBV20-1 and TRBJ1-1; unclear D gene. In germline, CDR1 is DFQATT, CDR2 SNEGSKA (reference sequence). The CDR3 consists of 11 residues. The CDR3 reads CSIGMNTEAFF. Written as DNA, the CDR3 is TGCAGCATCGGAATGAACACTGAAGCTTTCTTT.

The DNA for the CDR3 is TGTGCCACCAGTGATTGGGAGGGGACCGGGGCCAACGTCCTGACTTTC. It translates to CATSDWEGTGANVLTF. The rearrangement links TRBV24-1 to TRBJ2-6; 7 bases agree with TRBD2. The CDR3 has 16 amino acids. Unmatched junction bases numbered 4, after V lost 2 bases and J lost 4 bases. The germline CDR1 and CDR2 sequences are KGHDR and SFDVKD.

This clonotype was recorded a few times. The CDR3, as DNA: TGTGCCAGCAGTTTACGGGGGAGTAAAGATGAGCAGTTCTTC. It codes for CASSLRGSKDEQFF. J is TRBJ2-1 and V is TRBV12-3 or TRBV12-4, with D perhaps TRBD2 (6 bases). The CDR3 totals 14 residues. Trimming cost V 2 bases and J 8 bases, with 13 bases left between them.

This clonotype was seen only a few times. The V gene is TRBV4-1, the J gene TRBJ2-3; no reliable D call. The germline V gene encodes CDR1 MGHRA and CDR2 YSYEKL. The CDR3 sequence is 14 residues long. The germline V and J ends were trimmed by 3 bases and 5 bases, with 12 bases remaining between them. CDR3 DNA sequence: TGCGCCAGCAGCCACGCCGGAACACAAGATACGCAGTATTTT. This encodes CASSHAGTQDTQYF.

Ten or more counts support this clonotype. The rearrangement uses TRBV7-6 and TRBJ2-6; TRBD1 matches at 9 bases. Germline CDR1 SGHVS, CDR2 FNYEAQ. J lost 5 bases, V lost 4 bases, and 12 bases had no gene match. CDR3 length: 18 amino acids. Written as DNA, the CDR3 is TGTGCCAGCAGCTCCTTGGGACAGGGAGGTTTTCGGGCCAACGTCCTGACTTTC. Amino acid sequence: CASSSLGQGGFRANVLTF.

V is TRBV3-1 and J is TRBJ2-7; TRBD2 aligns across 9 bases. Germline CDR1 LGHDT, CDR2 YNNKEL (reference sequence). The CDR3 is 17 amino acids. Trimming removed 2 bases from V and 1 base from J; junction bases left unmatched: 9. CDR3 region: CASSQQIAGVGSYEQYF. CDR3 bases: TGTGCCAGCAGCCAACAAATAGCGGGAGTGGGTTCCTACGAGCAGTACTTC.

This clonotype was seen a handful of times. The rearrangement uses TRBV3-1 and TRBJ2-1; D not resolved. The germline V and J ends were trimmed by 1 base and 5 bases, with 6 bases remaining between them. CDR3 length: 13 residues. Germline V gives CDR1 LGHDT, CDR2 YNNKEL (reference sequence). CDR3 residues: CASSQAADNEQFF. CDR3 nucleotide sequence: TGTGCCAGCAGCCAAGCGGCAGACAATGAGCAGTTCTTC.

A few counts support this clonotype. A much more abundant neighbour one base away suggests this may be a read error. The V and J genes are TRBV5-1 and TRBJ2-7; a possible D gene is TRBD1 (6 bases). Germline-derived CDR1 and CDR2 are SGHRS and YFSETQ. Trimming removed 7 bases at V and 5 bases at J, with 10 bases between. The CDR3 has 11 amino acids. In DNA form, the CDR3 reads TGCGCCAGCCGACACAGGGACGAGCAGTACTTC. Protein: CASRHRDEQYF.

This clonotype was counted only a few times. This chain connects TRBV6-2 or TRBV6-3 to TRBJ1-5; 8 positions match TRBD1. Germline CDR1 and CDR2: MNHEY and SVGEGT. With V trimmed by 6 bases and J by 3 bases, 7 bases remained unmatched. The CDR3 length is 15 residues. The CDR3 spells CASRNDRGLNQPQHF. DNA for the CDR3: TGTGCCAGCAGAAATGACAGGGGCCTCAATCAGCCCCAGCATTTT.

A remark on this clonotype: This could be a read error, since a much larger clone is one nucleotide away. The chain uses TRBV29-1 and TRBJ1-1; 7 bases are a match to TRBD1. After removal of 5 bases from V and 8 bases from J, the junction contained 11 bases not matched to a gene. The CDR3 loop spans 13 amino acids. Germline CDR1 is SQVTM and CDR2 is ANQGSEA. The CDR3 here is CSVINRQGREAFF. As DNA, the CDR3 is TGCAGCGTTATCAATCGACAGGGTCGAGAAGCTTTCTTT.

This clonotype has only a few counts. The rearrangement links TRBV7-2 to TRBJ2-2, with D perhaps matching TRBD2 (5 bases). The CDR3 is 15 amino acids. Germline CDR1 is SGHTA and CDR2 is FQGNSA. Trimming stripped 3 bases from V and 1 base from J, with 9 bases between. The CDR3 here is CASSLNGKNTGELFF. CDR3 DNA: TGTGCCAGCAGCTTGAACGGGAAGAACACCGGGGAGCTGTTTTTT.

This clonotype was counted between two and nine times. V gene TRBV7-3 combines with J gene TRBJ2-7; 8 nucleotides match TRBD1. The J segment lost 4 bases and the V segment lost 3 bases, leaving 8 bases of the junction unmatched. In germline, CDR1 is SGHTA, CDR2 FQGTGA. The CDR3 covers 15 residues. The CDR3, as DNA: TGTGCCAGCAGCTTGCGGGCCGGACAGGGTTACGAGCAGTACTTC. Encoded protein: CASSLRAGQGYEQYF.

This clonotype has ten or more counts. The chain joins TRBV24-1 to TRBJ2-5; tentatively, D is TRBD2 (6 bases). V lost 4 bases and J 5 bases, leaving 7 bases between the germline ends. CDR3 length: 12 residues. Germline V CDR1 and CDR2: KGHDR, SFDVKD. CDR3 DNA: TGTGCCACCAGTGAAGGGAGGGAGACCCAGTACTTC. Protein: CATSEGRETQYF.

This clonotype was picked up a small number of times. V and J are TRBV7-8 and TRBJ1-2; tentative D call: TRBD1 (6 bases). CDR1 SGHVS and CDR2 FQNEAQ come from the germline V gene. This CDR3 contains 14 residues. Between the trimmed V and J ends, which lost 5 bases and 4 bases, there was a span of 14 bases. DNA of the CDR3: TGTGCCAGCAGCCGCCTCGACAGGAGCTATGGCTACACCTTC. It encodes CASSRLDRSYGYTF.

This clonotype was observed a few times. The chain couples TRBV18 to TRBJ2-7; either TRBD1 or TRBD2 may supply D (6 bases each). The CDR3 consists of 14 residues. Deletions cut 2 bases from V and 3 bases from J, with 11 bases between. Germline CDR1 is KGHSH and CDR2 is LQKENI. The CDR3 is CASSPRGVYYEQYF. CDR3 coding DNA: TGTGCCAGCTCACCAAGGGGGGTTTACTACGAGCAGTACTTC.

This clonotype was found many times. J is TRBJ2-1 and V is TRBV29-1; D unclear. CDR1 and CDR2 from the germline V gene are SQVTM and ANQGSEA. With 2 bases removed from V and 2 bases from J, the gap between germline ends came to 16 bases. CDR3 length: 16 residues. For the CDR3, the DNA is TGCAGCGTTGAATATCCCGACCGTGAACCCTACAATGAGCAGTTCTTC. Its protein is CSVEYPDREPYNEQFF.

Concerning this clonotype: Given a much more abundant clone one base away, this may be a read error. The chain employs TRBV24-1 and TRBJ2-1, with D unclear. CDR1 and CDR2 (germline): KGHDR, SFDVKD. The CDR3 sequence is 13 residues long. Trimming took 10 bases from V and 0 from J, leaving 9 bases between them. Here the CDR3 reads CATGSSSYNEQFF. CDR3 DNA: TGTGCCACGGGGTCCTCCTCCTACAATGAGCAGTTCTTC.

This clonotype came up many times. V usage is TRBV5-1 and J usage is TRBJ2-7; unclear D gene. Per the germline V gene, CDR1 is SGHRS and CDR2 is YFSETQ. The CDR3 extends over 11 amino acids. The V and J ends lost 1 base and 10 bases respectively, with 9 bases between them. The CDR3 DNA is TGCGCCAGCAGCTTGAGTAGCCGTCAGTACTTC. The encoded protein is CASSLSSRQYF.

This clonotype appeared many times. In DNA form, the CDR3 reads TGTGCCAGCAGCCCCTCGACCGCCCAGACCTACTACGAGCAGTACTTC. Translated: CASSPSTAQTYYEQYF. This chain joins TRBV7-2 and TRBJ2-7; unclear D gene. The CDR3 runs 16 residues. Germline CDR1 and CDR2: SGHTA and FQGNSA. Trimming removed 5 bases at V and 3 bases at J, with 20 bases between.

This clonotype was recorded at least ten times. The rearrangement links TRBV20-1 to TRBJ2-5, with unresolved D. V lost 2 bases to trimming and J lost 4 bases, with 11 bases between them. CDR1 and CDR2 from the germline V gene are DFQATT and SNEGSKA (reference sequence). The CDR3 is 13 amino acids. For the CDR3, the DNA is TGCAGTGCTAGAATGAGAACACTAGAGACCCAGTACTTC. Its protein product is CSARMRTLETQYF.

This clonotype was counted only a few times. This chain links TRBV20-1 with TRBJ2-1; TRBD2 matches at 12 bases. With V trimmed by 3 bases and J by 6 bases, 3 bases remained unmatched. CDR3 length: 14 residues. Germline V CDR1 and CDR2: DFQATT, SNEGSKA (reference sequence). The CDR3 loop is CSARRLAGANEQFF. Written as DNA, the CDR3 is TGCAGTGCTAGGAGACTAGCGGGAGCCAATGAGCAGTTCTTC.

This clonotype was detected a few times. The CDR3 sequence is CASSRTLGPGELFF. CDR3 DNA sequence: TGTGCCAGCAGCCGAACGCTAGGCCCCGGGGAGCTGTTTTTT. V gene TRBV7-3 combines with J gene TRBJ2-2; no clear D. Germline V gives CDR1 SGHTA, CDR2 FQGTGA. The CDR3 runs 14 residues. V was pared by 5 bases and J by 6 bases, with 13 bases between.

This clonotype was counted a few times. The chain recombines TRBV12-3 or TRBV12-4 with TRBJ1-1; unclear D gene. V lost 7 bases and J lost 0, with 15 bases in between. CDR3 length: 15 residues. The CDR3: CASTPRAYMNTEAFF. CDR3 DNA sequence: TGTGCCAGCACCCCAAGGGCCTACATGAACACTGAAGCTTTCTTT.

This clonotype was observed a handful of times. V gene TRBV24-1 combines with J gene TRBJ2-2; D is ambiguous. Trimming left V 4 bases short and J 7 bases short, with 9 bases between. Per germline, CDR1 KGHDR and CDR2 SFDVKD. This CDR3 is 13 amino acids long. As DNA, the CDR3 is TGTGCCACCAGTGACGTCTCCGGCGGGGAGCTGTTTTTT. Protein product: CATSDVSGGELFF.

V and J are TRBV3-1 and TRBJ2-2; D is possibly TRBD1 or TRBD2 (5 bases each). The CDR3 is 15 amino acids. V was trimmed by 3 bases and J by 6 bases, leaving 14 bases between them. From germline, CDR1 is LGHDT and CDR2 YNNKEL (reference sequence). This chain's CDR3 is CASSQAGPGPGELFF. The CDR3 DNA is TGTGCCAGCAGCCAGGCAGGACCGGGACCCGGGGAGCTGTTTTTT.

The chain employs TRBV10-3 and TRBJ2-2; 11 bases are a match to TRBD1. The J segment lost 7 bases and the V segment lost 3 bases, leaving 10 bases of the junction unmatched. CDR1 is ENHRY, CDR2 SYGVKD, per germline. There are 17 residues in the CDR3. The DNA for the CDR3 is TGTGCCATCAGTGACCCCCCCGGGACAGGGGGTTACGGGGAGCTGTTTTTT. Its protein is CAISDPPGTGGYGELFF.